The TCR beta chain described here comes from a study of cytomegalovirus exposure and HLA in healthy donors. CDR1 SNHLY and CDR2 FYNNEI come from the germline V gene. This CDR3 is 14 amino acids long. Trimming shortened V by 8 bases and J by 8 bases, and 19 bases separated the two germline ends. A multiplex PCR was run with 60 Vbeta primers and 13 Jbeta primers. TCRdb keeps only in-frame clones here, not all; method: immunoSEQ multiplex PCR. The table has around 110,000 clones, around 82% seen once. Notes on the study in general: Analysis was carried out at a later point, and it linked a missense DCLRE1C variant to TCR beta V- and J-gene trimming.

Regarding this clone: Its matching antigen is unknown.

Sequences were obtained from PBMCs. The chain recombines TRBV2 with TRBJ2-1, with D tentatively TRBD1 (6 bases). The receptor's source is a man in his forties or fifties in good health and CMV-seronegative. CDR3 sequence: CASHEITGSDEQFF. The CDR3 nucleotides read TGTGCCAGCCACGAGATTACAGGGTCCGATGAGCAGTTCTTC.